This T cell receptor beta chain was observed in a study of shared clonotypes between healthy human individuals. General observations from the study: Sampling was confined to blood; repertoires within tissues likely differ.

Everyone who donated was a Caucasian adult who lived in Nashville, Tennessee. Extraction of genomic DNA in unsorted samples used approximately 100 million PBMCs. The V end lost 3 bases, the J end lost 4 bases, and 14 bases lay between the germline ends. The germline gives CDR1 LNHDA, CDR2 SQIVND (reference sequence). CDR3 length: 15 amino acids. Notes on this clone: Its specificity is not known.

PBMC DNA, left unsorted, was sequenced on ten immunoSEQ deep assay plates. Sequencing was performed with immunoSEQ multiplex PCR; in TCRdb, only in-frame clones are kept and a portion is missing. The sample yields 520,000 or so clones, 79% seen once. The TCR sequence derives from a woman in her forties in good health. Some clones in this sample may be carry-over from other donors' samples. This chain connects TRBV19 to TRBJ2-3; no definite D call. The source material was PBMCs. CDR3 in DNA: TGTGCCAGTAGTATGGAGAGCCAATGGGCAGATACGCAGTATTTT. It specifies CASSMESQWADTQYF.